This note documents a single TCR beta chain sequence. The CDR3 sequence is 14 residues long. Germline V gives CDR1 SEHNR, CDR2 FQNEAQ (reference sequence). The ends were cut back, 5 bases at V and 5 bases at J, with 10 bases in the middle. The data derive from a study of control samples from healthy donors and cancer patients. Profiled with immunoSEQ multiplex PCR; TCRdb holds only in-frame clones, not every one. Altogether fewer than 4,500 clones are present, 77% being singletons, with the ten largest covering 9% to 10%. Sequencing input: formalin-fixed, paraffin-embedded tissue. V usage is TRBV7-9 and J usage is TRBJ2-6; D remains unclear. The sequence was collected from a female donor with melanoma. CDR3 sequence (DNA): TGTGCCAGCAGCCACCTCCGGAGGGCCAACGTCCTGACTTTC. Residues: CASSHLRRANVLTF. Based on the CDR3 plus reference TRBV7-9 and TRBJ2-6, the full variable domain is DTGVSQNPRHKITKRGQNVTFRCDPISEHNRLYWYRQTLGQGPEFLTYFQNEAQLEKSRLLSDRFSAERPKGSFSTLEIQRTEQGDSAMYLCASSHLRRANVLTFGAGSRLTVL.